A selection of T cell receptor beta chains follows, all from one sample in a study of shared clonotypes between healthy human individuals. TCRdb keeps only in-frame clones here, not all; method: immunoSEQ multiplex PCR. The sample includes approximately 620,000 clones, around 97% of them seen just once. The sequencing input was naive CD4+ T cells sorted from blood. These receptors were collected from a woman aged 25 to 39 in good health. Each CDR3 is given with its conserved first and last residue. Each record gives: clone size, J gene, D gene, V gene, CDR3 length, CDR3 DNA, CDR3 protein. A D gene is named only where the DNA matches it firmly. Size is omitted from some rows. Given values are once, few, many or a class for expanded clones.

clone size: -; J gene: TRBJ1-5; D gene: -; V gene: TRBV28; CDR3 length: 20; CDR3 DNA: TGTGCCAGCAGTTTTTGGGTACAGGGTGAAAGGGCTTATAGCAATCAGCCCCAGCATTTT; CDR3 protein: CASSFWVQGERAYSNQPQHF
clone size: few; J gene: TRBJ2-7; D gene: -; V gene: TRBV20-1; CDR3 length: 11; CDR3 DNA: TGCAGTGCTAGTGGAGACTACGAGCAGTACTTC; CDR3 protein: CSASGDYEQYF
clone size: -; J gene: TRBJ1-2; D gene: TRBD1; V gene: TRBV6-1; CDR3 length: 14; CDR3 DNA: TGTGCCAGCAGGGTAACAGGGGGTAACTATGGCTACACCTTC; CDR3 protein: CASRVTGGNYGYTF
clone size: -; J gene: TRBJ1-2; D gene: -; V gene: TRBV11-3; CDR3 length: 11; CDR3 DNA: TGTGCCAGCAGCGGACAGTATGGCTACACCTTC; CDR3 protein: CASSGQYGYTF
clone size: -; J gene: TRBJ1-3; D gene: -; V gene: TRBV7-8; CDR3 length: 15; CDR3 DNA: TGTGCCAGCAGCAAACAGGAGAGCTCTGGAAACACCATATATTTT; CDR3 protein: CASSKQESSGNTIYF
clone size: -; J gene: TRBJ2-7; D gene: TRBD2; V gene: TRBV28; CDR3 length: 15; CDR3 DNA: TGTGCCAGCAGTGCCCCGGGACTAGCTGCCTACGAGCAGTACTTC; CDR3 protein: CASSAPGLAAYEQYF
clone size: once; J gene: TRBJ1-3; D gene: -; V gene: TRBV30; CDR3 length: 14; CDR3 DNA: TGTGCCTGGAGTGTATCGGGGTATGGAAACACCATATATTTT; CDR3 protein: CAWSVSGYGNTIYF
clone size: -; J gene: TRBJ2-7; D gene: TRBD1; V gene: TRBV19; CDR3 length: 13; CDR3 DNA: TGTGCCAGTATTGGGGACAGAACCTACGAGCAGTACTTC; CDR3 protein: CASIGDRTYEQYF
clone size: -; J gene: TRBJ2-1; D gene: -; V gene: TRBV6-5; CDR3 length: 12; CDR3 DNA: TGTGCCAGCAGTCTACAGACTGGTGAGCAGTTCTTC; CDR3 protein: CASSLQTGEQFF
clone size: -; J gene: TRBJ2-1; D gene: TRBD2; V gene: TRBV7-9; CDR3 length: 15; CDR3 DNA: TGTGCCAGCAGCCCCCTAGCGGCAACGATTGATGAGCAGTTCTTC; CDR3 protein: CASSPLAATIDEQFF
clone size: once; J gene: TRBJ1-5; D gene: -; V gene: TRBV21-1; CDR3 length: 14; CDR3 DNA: TGTGCCAGCAGCAAAGTGGGTAGCAATCAGCCCCAGCATTTT; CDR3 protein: CASSKVGSNQPQHF
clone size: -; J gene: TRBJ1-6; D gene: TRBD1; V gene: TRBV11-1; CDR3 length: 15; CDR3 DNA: TGTGCCAGCAGCCTCCGACAGGGGGCGAATTCACCCCTCCACTTT; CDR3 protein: CASSLRQGANSPLHF
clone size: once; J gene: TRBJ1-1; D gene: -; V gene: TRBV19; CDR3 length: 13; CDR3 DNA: TGTGCCAGTAGTACCAACGCGAACACTGAAGCTTTCTTT; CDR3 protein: CASSTNANTEAFF
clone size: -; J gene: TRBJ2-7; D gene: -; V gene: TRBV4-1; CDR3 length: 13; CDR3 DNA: TGCGCCAGCAGCCAGACCTATTCCTACGAGCAGTACTTC; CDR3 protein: CASSQTYSYEQYF
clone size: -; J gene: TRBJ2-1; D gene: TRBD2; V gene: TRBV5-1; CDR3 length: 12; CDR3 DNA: TGCGCCAGCGCCTCGGGAGGCCATGAGCAGTTCTTC; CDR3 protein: CASASGGHEQFF
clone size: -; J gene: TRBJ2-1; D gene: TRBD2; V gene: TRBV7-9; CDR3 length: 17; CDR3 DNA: TGTGCCAGCAGCTTAGCTATTTTACTAGCGGGAGCCGATGAGCAGTTCTTC; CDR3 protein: CASSLAILLAGADEQFF
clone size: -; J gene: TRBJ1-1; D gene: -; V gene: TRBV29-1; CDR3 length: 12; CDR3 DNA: TGCAGCGGATTTTCCATGAACACTGAAGCTTTCTTT; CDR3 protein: CSGFSMNTEAFF
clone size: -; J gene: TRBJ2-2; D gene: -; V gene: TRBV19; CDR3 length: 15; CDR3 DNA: TGTGCCAGTAGTATACCCACGAGAGGGGCCGGGGAGCTGTTTTTT; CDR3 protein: CASSIPTRGAGELFF
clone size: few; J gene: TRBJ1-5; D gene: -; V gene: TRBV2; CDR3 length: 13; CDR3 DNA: TGTGCCAGCAACAGGGAAGGCAATCAGCCCCAGCATTTT; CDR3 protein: CASNREGNQPQHF
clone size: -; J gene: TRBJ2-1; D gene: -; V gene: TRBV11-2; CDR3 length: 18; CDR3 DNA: TGTGCCAGCAGCTTAGGGCCCCCCGCCGGGGTCTCCTACAATGAGCAGTTCTTC; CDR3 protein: CASSLGPPAGVSYNEQFF
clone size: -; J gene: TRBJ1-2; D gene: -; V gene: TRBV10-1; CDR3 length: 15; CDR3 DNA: TGCGCCAGCAGCGACCGGGTCGAAGGGAACTATGGCTACACCTTC; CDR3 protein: CASSDRVEGNYGYTF
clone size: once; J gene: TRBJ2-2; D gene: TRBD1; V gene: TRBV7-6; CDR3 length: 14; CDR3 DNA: TGTGCCAGCAGCCGGAGACAGGGTCGCGAGGAGCTGTTTTTT; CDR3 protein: CASSRRQGREELFF
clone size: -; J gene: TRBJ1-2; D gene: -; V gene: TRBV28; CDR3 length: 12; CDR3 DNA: TGTGCCAGCAGTCGGGCGGGTTTTAACTACACCTTC; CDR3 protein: CASSRAGFNYTF
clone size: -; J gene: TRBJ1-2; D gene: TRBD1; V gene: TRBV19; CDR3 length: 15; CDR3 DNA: TGTGCCAGTAGTAAACCCGGACAGGACTTCTATGGCTACACCTTC; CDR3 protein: CASSKPGQDFYGYTF
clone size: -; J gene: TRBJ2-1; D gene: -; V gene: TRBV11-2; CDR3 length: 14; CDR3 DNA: TGTGCCAGCAGCTTAGACGTAGCGTCGGGTCAGCAGTTCTTC; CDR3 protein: CASSLDVASGQQFF
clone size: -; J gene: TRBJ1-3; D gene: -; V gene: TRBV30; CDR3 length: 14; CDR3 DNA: TGTGCCTGCTCCCTGACAGGTTCTGGAAACACCATATATTTT; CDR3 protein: CACSLTGSGNTIYF
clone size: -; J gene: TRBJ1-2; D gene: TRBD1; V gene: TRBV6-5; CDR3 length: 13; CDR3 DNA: TGTGCCAGCAGTTACAGGACAGGGAAAGGCTACACCTTC; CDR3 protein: CASSYRTGKGYTF
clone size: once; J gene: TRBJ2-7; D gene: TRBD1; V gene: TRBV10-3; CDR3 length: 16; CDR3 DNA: TGTGCCATCAGTGACTCGGGACAGGGTGGTTCCCACGAGCAGTACTTC; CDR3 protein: CAISDSGQGGSHEQYF
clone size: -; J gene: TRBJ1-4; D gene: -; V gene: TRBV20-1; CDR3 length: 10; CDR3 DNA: TGCAGTGCCTGGGATGAAAAACTGTTTTTT; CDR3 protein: CSAWDEKLFF
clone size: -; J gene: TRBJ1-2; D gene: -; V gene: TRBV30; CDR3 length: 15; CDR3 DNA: TGTGCCTGGTTCTTCGGGGGCAGACTCAACTATGGCTACACCTTC; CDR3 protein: CAWFFGGRLNYGYTF
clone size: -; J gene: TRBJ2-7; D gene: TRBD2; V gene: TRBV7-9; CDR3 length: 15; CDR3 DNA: TGTGCCAGCAGCTTAGCCCGTGGGGGGGTATACGAGCAGTACTTC; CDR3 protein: CASSLARGGVYEQYF
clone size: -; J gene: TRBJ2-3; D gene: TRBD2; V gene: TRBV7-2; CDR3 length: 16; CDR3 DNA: TGTGCCAGCAGCTTAGTGGTAGCGGGAGGGCCAGATACGCAGTATTTT; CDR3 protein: CASSLVVAGGPDTQYF
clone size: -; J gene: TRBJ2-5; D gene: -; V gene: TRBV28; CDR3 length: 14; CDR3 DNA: TGTGCCAGCATAAGTCCTAACGGGGAAGAGACCCAGTACTTC; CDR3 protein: CASISPNGEETQYF
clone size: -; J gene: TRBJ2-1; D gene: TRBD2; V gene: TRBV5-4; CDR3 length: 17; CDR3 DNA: TGTGCCAGCAGCACGGGACTAGCGGGAGGTGTCAACAATGAGCAGTTCTTC; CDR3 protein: CASSTGLAGGVNNEQFF
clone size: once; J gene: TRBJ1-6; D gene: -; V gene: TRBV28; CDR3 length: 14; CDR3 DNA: TGTGCCAGCATCAGGGACCAAGTTAATTCACCCCTCCACTTT; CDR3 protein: CASIRDQVNSPLHF